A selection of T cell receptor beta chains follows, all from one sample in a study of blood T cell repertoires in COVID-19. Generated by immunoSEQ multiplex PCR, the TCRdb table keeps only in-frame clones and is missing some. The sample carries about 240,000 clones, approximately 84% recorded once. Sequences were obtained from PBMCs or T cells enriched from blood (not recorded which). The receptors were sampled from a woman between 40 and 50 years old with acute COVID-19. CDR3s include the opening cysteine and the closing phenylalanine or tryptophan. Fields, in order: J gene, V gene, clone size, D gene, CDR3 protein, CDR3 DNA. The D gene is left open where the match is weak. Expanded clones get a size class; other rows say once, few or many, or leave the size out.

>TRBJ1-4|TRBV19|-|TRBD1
CASSRKQGALGLSTNEKLFF
TGTGCCAGTAGTAGAAAACAGGGGGCCTTAGGACTTTCAACTAATGAAAAACTGTTTTTT
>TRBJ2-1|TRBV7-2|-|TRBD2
CASSQRGASGEQFF
TGTGCCAGCAGCCAGCGGGGGGCTAGCGGTGAGCAGTTCTTC
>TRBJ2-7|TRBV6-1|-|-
CASSESGPTYEQYF
TGTGCCAGCAGTGAATCTGGGCCGACCTACGAGCAGTACTTC
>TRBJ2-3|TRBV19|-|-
CASTPELLGDTQYF
TGTGCCAGTACCCCCGAACTGCTTGGAGATACGCAGTATTTT
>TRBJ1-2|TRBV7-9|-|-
CASSLPGGYGYTF
TGTGCCAGCAGCTTACCAGGAGGCTATGGCTACACCTTC
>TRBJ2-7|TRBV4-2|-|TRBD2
CASSQDLLADNSYEQYF
TGTGCCAGCAGCCAAGATTTACTAGCGGATAACTCCTACGAGCAGTACTTC
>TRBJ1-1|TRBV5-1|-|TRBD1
CASSPRDRGEANTEAFF
TGCGCCAGCAGCCCCCGGGACAGGGGTGAGGCGAACACTGAAGCTTTCTTT
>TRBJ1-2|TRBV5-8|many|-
CASSLRSGDRGYGYTF
TGTGCCAGCAGCTTACGGTCAGGGGACCGGGGCTATGGCTACACCTTC
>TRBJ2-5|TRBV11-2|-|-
CASSLDSKTQYF
TGTGCCAGCAGCTTAGATAGCAAGACCCAGTACTTC
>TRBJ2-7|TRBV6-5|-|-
CASSYSVRGNEQYF
TGTGCCAGCAGTTACTCGGTCAGGGGTAACGAGCAGTACTTC
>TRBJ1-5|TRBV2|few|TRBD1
CASRLGQASNQPQHF
TGTGCCAGCAGACTCGGACAGGCTAGCAATCAGCCCCAGCATTTT
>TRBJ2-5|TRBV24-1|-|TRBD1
CATSDSGQGTWETQYF
TGTGCCACCAGTGACTCGGGACAGGGCACTTGGGAGACCCAGTACTTC
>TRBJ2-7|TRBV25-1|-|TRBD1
CASSDRGGHEQYF
TGTGCCAGCAGTGACCGAGGGGGCCACGAGCAGTACTTC
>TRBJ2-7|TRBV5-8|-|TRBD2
CASRPGALIAGESYEQYF
TGTGCCAGCAGGCCCGGGGCACTGATAGCGGGAGAGTCCTACGAGCAGTACTTC
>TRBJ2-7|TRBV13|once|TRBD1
CASSLWGQGPREQYF
TGTGCCAGCAGCTTATGGGGACAGGGGCCTAGGGAGCAGTACTTC
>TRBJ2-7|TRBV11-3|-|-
CASSPSGPFGEQYF
TGTGCCAGCAGCCCCTCAGGGCCATTTGGCGAGCAGTACTTC
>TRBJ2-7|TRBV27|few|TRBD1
CASSGQGPYEQYF
TGTGCCAGCAGTGGACAGGGCCCCTACGAGCAGTACTTC
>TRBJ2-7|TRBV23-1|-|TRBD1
CASSQSTGQAPRTYEQYF
TGCGCCAGCAGTCAGTCGACCGGACAGGCGCCCAGAACCTACGAGCAGTACTTC
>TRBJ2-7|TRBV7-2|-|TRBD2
CASSLPELAGSRYEQYF
TGTGCCAGCAGCTTACCCGAGCTAGCGGGATCTCGCTACGAGCAGTACTTC
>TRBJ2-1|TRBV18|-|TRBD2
CASSTSGSLHEQFF
TGTGCCAGCTCCACTAGCGGGAGTCTGCATGAGCAGTTCTTC
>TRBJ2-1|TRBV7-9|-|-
CASSLALAEGGEQFF
TGTGCCAGCAGCTTAGCGCTCGCGGAGGGAGGTGAGCAGTTCTTC
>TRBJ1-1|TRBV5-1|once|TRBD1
CASRVTGSEAFF
TGCGCCAGCAGGGTGACAGGGTCTGAAGCTTTCTTT
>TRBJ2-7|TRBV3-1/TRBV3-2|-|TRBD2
CASSQWISGSGYEQYF
TGTGCCAGCAGCCAATGGATTAGCGGGAGTGGGTACGAGCAGTACTTC